The text below deals with one TCR beta chain. This clonotype showed up just a few times. Its antigen target is currently unknown. No qualities accompany the bases; no much larger clone lies one base away. The TCR beta CDR3 regions were amplified from RNA transcripts. A first-round RT-PCR of the TCR CDR3 used the HTBI primer set with the Qiagen OneStep RT-PCR kit. The libraries were constructed in a second round of multiplex PCR and then size-selected and purified. Paired-end sequencing of the libraries was performed with 100 bp reads on an Illumina HiSeq2000. Per the authors' processing: SOAPnuke was used to process the raw data, throwing out any read that contained adapters or uncalled bases, had a mean Phred below 15, or lacked an exact constant-primer or identifier match. High-quality paired reads were merged using COPE v1.2.5, and each unique nucleotide sequence was defined as a clonotype. Clonotypes were aligned to IMGT TRBV, TRBD and TRBJ reference segments using MiTCR v1.1. Only V-J combinations with frequency above 0.0001, covering approximately 99% of repertoires, were analysed. A TCS score was defined as the ratio of F50 (clonal expansion) to E x V (chaos), with BLOSUM62-based TCRdist applied between CDR3 peptides within each V-J. Welch's t-statistics and random forest reduced roughly 500 V-J features to around 14, which were used in a naive Bayes classifier (R e1071). The similarity between thyroid and blood repertoires was quantified using the Morisita-Horn index. Using fastp at Q25 and MiXCR, TCRdb reprocessed the public reads and kept productive beta chains. Identical CDR3 proteins give one entry, which carries the most common genes and DNA. These V and J calls are TCRdb output, not the study's own analysis. This sample comprises roughly 560,000 distinct CDR3 sequences, 14% to 15% of them detected only once. About 4.5% of the sample is taken by the ten largest.

The source of the sample is a study of T cells in Graves' hyperthyroidism and ophthalmopathy (dated by TCRdb to about 2019). As for the study more broadly: Peripheral blood was collected at initial diagnosis, before any treatment. To identify TCR V-J signatures that set the groups apart, the researchers used a discovery cohort of about a hundred patients, made up of about 44 with Graves' ophthalmopathy and 57 with stable Graves' hyperthyroidism. An independent validation cohort of fewer than 20 hyperthyroidism patients and over 15 patients who later progressed to ophthalmopathy tested prospective prediction of ophthalmopathy. The 75 to 100 discovery patients were randomly divided into training and test sets at a 7:3 ratio. In about 6 Graves' hyperthyroidism patients, the study also compared T-cell repertoires from thyroid tissue with T-cell repertoires from blood. After sampling, hyperthyroidism patients received methimazole starting at 30 mg daily, and ophthalmopathy patients received high-dose intravenous methylprednisolone. The paper describes TCR Vbeta CDR3 sequencing of 120 to 150 peripheral blood samples, made up of under 50 ophthalmopathy patients, some 76 hyperthyroidism patients and 17 progressor patients.

For this chain, trimming is 10 bases at the V end and 3 bases at the J end, and the number of junction bases without a gene match is 4. Per the germline V gene, KGHDR is the CDR1 and SFDVKD is the CDR2. The CDR3 has 12 amino acids, counting the end cysteine and phenylalanine. This entry keeps only the CDR3 DNA: 36 bases, framed from base 1. The paper as a whole reports these results and caveats: Most expanded thyroid clonotypes (frequency above 0.001) were also found in blood, which suggests that blood repertoires may mirror thyroid immune responses. A 13 V-J signature model separated ophthalmopathy from stable hyperthyroidism, with 87.88% sensitivity and 81.08% specificity in cross-validation and 80%/75% in testing. Sample size was not statistically predetermined, and investigators were not blinded to group allocation. In validation, the model predicted progression to ophthalmopathy a median of roughly six months before onset, with over 55% sensitivity and roughly 79% specificity.

Ophthalmopathy patients had moderately to severely active disease, Clinical Activity Score of at least 3, NOSPECS grade of at least 4, and duration under 3 months. Any patient with an uncontrolled infection, another autoimmune disease, pregnancy or lactation was excluded. Diagnoses were established on the basis of clinical symptoms, serum thyroxine and TRAb, thyroid ultrasound, and orbital computed tomography. PBMCs were isolated from about 9.1 ml of fresh peripheral blood by Ficoll-Paque density gradient centrifugation. Trizol reagent was used to extract total RNA, and RNA quality was then checked on an Agilent 2100 Bioanalyzer.

The sample taken for sequencing was blood. The sequence came from a woman aged 40-49 years with Graves' ophthalmopathy. This chain is built from TRBV24-1 and TRBJ2-7; 8 bases in between match TRBD2. The DNA is TGTGCCACTGAGGGACTAGACTACGAGCAGTACTTC. Translated, this is CATEGLDYEQYF.